The next 26 T cell receptor beta chains were all read from a single sample in a study of blood T cells in healthy people across ages. With a J-beta primer mix and a sample-barcoded 5' primer, a second PCR ran roughly 6 to 11 cycles. TCRdb re-called the 5' RACE reads through MiXCR, storing one row per CDR3 protein. The sample yields approximately 730,000 distinct CDR3 sequences, roughly 50% seen once. The sequenced material came from blood. The source of these receptors is a man older than 75 in good health.

The chain is built from TRBV25-1 and TRBJ2-7, with 10 bases fitting TRBD1. This CDR3 region has 15 residues. The trim removed 5 bases at V and 3 bases at J, leaving 7 bases unmatched. Germline CDR1 and CDR2: MGHDK and SYGVNS. CDR3 in DNA: TGTGCCAGCAGTAAACCGGGACAGGGGTTCTACGAGCAGTACTTC. Translation: CASSKPGQGFYEQYF.

The chain carries TRBV3-1 and TRBJ1-4; 7 bases are a match to TRBD1. The CDR3 contains 16 residues. J lost 7 bases, V lost 0 bases, and 8 bases had no gene match. Germline CDR1 and CDR2: LGHDT and YNNKEL (reference sequence). Here the CDR3 reads CASSQDPAGGGEKLFF. Written as DNA, the CDR3 is TGTGCCAGCAGCCAAGATCCTGCAGGGGGTGGTGAAAAACTGTTTTTT.

Only a few counts were recorded for this clonotype. The gene calls are TRBV9 and TRBJ2-4, with a tentative D call TRBD2 (5 bases). The J call may be incorrect, as the DNA end agrees better with TRBJ2-7. Per germline, CDR1 SGDLS and CDR2 YYNGEE. CDR3 length equals 14 residues. The CDR3 DNA is TGTGCCAGCAGCGTAGCGGCAGCGGATGGCGAGCAGTACTTC. It encodes CASSVAAADGEQYF.

The chain has TRBV6-2 or TRBV6-3 and TRBJ2-3; tentatively, D is TRBD2 (6 bases). Trimming removed 6 bases from V and 2 bases from J, with 12 bases in between. Germline CDR1 and CDR2: MNHEY and SVGEGT. The CDR3 consists of 14 residues. CDR3 region: CASSRGTATDTQYF. In DNA form, the CDR3 reads TGTGCCAGCAGCCGAGGGACTGCCACAGATACGCAGTATTTT.

The J gene is TRBJ2-7, the V gene TRBV10-3; 7 nucleotides align to TRBD1. J lost 2 bases, V lost 8 bases, and 9 bases had no gene match. This CDR3 has 14 amino acids. Germline values: CDR1 ENHRY, CDR2 SYGVKD. The CDR3 loop is CAIRERDRAYEQYF. The CDR3 DNA reads as TGTGCCATCCGAGAGAGAGACAGGGCCTACGAGCAGTACTTC.

This chain connects TRBV2 to TRBJ1-1, with TRBD1 matching 8 bases. CDR1 is SNHLY, CDR2 FYNNEI, per germline. This CDR3 is built from 13 residues. J gave up 6 bases and V 5 bases, and 5 bases lay outside the gene matches. Written as DNA, the CDR3 is TGTGCCAGCAGTCCCAGGGGGCGGGCTGAAGCTTTCTTT. Its protein is CASSPRGRAEAFF.

The rearrangement joins TRBV4-1 to TRBJ2-7; TRBD2 matches at 7 bases. The CDR3 is 13 amino acids. Trimming took 0 bases from V and 9 from J; bases not matched to a gene: 5. The V gene's germline CDR1 is MGHRA and CDR2 YSYEKL. CDR3 region: CASSQETGGAQYF. CDR3 sequence (DNA): TGCGCCAGCAGCCAAGAGACGGGAGGCGCGCAGTACTTC.

This clonotype was counted a single time. The CDR3 DNA reads TGTGCCAGCACTTCAGGGGGGATCTACGAGCAGTACTTC. Its protein product is CASTSGGIYEQYF. The rearrangement links TRBV28 to TRBJ2-5, with D possibly being TRBD1 (7 bases). The DNA matches TRBJ2-7 better at its end, which makes the J call doubtful. The germline CDR1 and CDR2 sequences are MDHEN and SYDVKM. The CDR3 is made up of 13 amino acids.

The V gene is TRBV20-1, the J gene TRBJ2-3; the match to TRBD2 covers 13 bases. The CDR3 has 16 amino acids. Germline CDR1 and CDR2: DFQATT and SNEGSKA (reference sequence). The J segment lost 14 bases and the V segment lost 0 bases, leaving 14 bases of the junction unmatched. As DNA, the CDR3 is TGCAGTGCTAGAGATAGACTAGCGGGAGGCTACAGATACGCGTATTTT. Residues: CSARDRLAGGYRYAYF.

This clonotype was counted only a few times. The rearrangement links TRBV14 to TRBJ2-1, with 7 positions matching TRBD2. Germline CDR1 SGHDN, CDR2 FVKESK. V trimming: 3 bases; J trimming: 3 bases; junction bases outside the gene matches: 2. CDR3 length equals 14 residues. DNA of the CDR3: TGTGCCAGCAGCCATGGGGACTACTACAATGAGCAGTTCTTC. The encoded protein is CASSHGDYYNEQFF.

CDR3 region: CASSALAHNSYEQYF. CDR3 nucleotide sequence: TGTGCCAGCAGTGCACTAGCGCACAACTCCTACGAGCAGTACTTC. The chain is built from TRBV28 and TRBJ2-7; TRBD2 aligns across 7 bases. Germline CDR1 MDHEN, CDR2 SYDVKM. The CDR3 consists of 15 residues. With V trimmed by 5 bases and J by 0 bases, 7 bases remained unmatched.

The chain couples TRBV3-1 to TRBJ1-6, with 10 bases identical to TRBD1. Germline CDR1 reads LGHDT; CDR2 reads YNNKEL (reference sequence). V lost 2 bases to trimming and J lost 6 bases; unmatched junction nucleotides: 10. The CDR3 covers 18 residues. CDR3 protein: CASSQSSGGTGVNSPLHF. In nucleotides, the CDR3 is TGTGCCAGCAGCCAATCAAGTGGGGGGACAGGGGTTAATTCACCCCTCCACTTT.

The rearrangement joins TRBV19 to TRBJ1-1; D remains unclear. Germline-derived CDR1 and CDR2 are LNHDA and SQIVND (reference sequence). The CDR3 has 14 amino acids. V was clipped by 5 bases and J by 2 bases, with 12 bases between them. CDR3 protein: CASSQTRFNTEAFF. For the CDR3, the DNA is TGTGCCAGTAGTCAAACCAGATTTAACACTGAAGCTTTCTTT.

This clonotype was found a few times. The chain joins TRBV18 to TRBJ2-6; D not certain. Germline V CDR1 and CDR2: KGHSH, LQKENI. V was trimmed by 3 bases and J by 8 bases, leaving 23 bases between them. CDR3 size: 18 residues. The CDR3 loop reads CASSPALKAVLGTNVLTF. The CDR3 nucleotides read TGTGCCAGCTCACCCGCACTAAAGGCAGTTCTGGGGACCAACGTCCTGACTTTC. Filled out from reference TRBV18 and TRBJ2-6, the complete variable domain reads NAGVMQNPRHLVRRRGQEARLRCSPMKGHSHVYWYRQLPEEGLKFMVYLQKENIIDESGMPKERFSAEFPKEGPSILRIQQVVRGDSAAYFCASSPALKAVLGTNVLTFGAGSRLTVL.

V gene TRBV29-1 combines with J gene TRBJ1-4, with 7 bases fitting TRBD1. The length of the CDR3 is 14 residues. With V trimmed by 6 bases and J by 6 bases, 10 bases remained unmatched. Per the germline V gene, CDR1 is SQVTM and CDR2 is ANQGSEA. The CDR3 region is CSVVLGTEDEKLFF. In nucleotides, the CDR3 is TGCAGCGTCGTCTTGGGGACAGAAGATGAAAAACTGTTTTTT.

This clonotype was detected only a few times. The gene calls are TRBV6-1 and TRBJ2-3; 7 bases map to TRBD1. The trim removed 6 bases at V and 14 bases at J, leaving 20 bases unmatched. Germline CDR1 reads MNHNS; CDR2 reads SASEGT. The CDR3 is 15 residues long. CDR3 sequence (DNA): TGTGCCAGCAGCGGAGACAGGGCCTACCACAGATACGCGTATTTT. Translating it yields CASSGDRAYHRYAYF.

This chain joins TRBV27 and TRBJ2-5; 7 positions agree with TRBD2. Germline values: CDR1 MNHEY, CDR2 SMNVEV (reference sequence). Unmatched junction bases numbered 10, after V lost 5 bases and J lost 1 base. The CDR3 runs 16 residues. The CDR3 DNA reads TGTGCCAGCAGTCGTACTCTGGGGGGGGGCCAAGAGACCCAGTACTTC. Amino acids: CASSRTLGGGQETQYF.

This rearrangement joins TRBV3-1 to TRBJ2-2; D gene ambiguous. Germline loops: CDR1 LGHDT, CDR2 YNNKEL (reference sequence). Trimming stripped 5 bases from V and 2 bases from J, with 12 bases between. The CDR3 totals 15 residues. In DNA, the CDR3 is TGTGCCAGCAGCTCAAAGGGCCTAAACACCGGGGAGCTGTTTTTT. The encoded protein is CASSSKGLNTGELFF.

DNA of the CDR3: TGTGCCAGCAGTTGGGGGCCTGGGGATGAGCAGTTCTTC. It yields the protein CASSWGPGDEQFF. This chain uses TRBV2 with TRBJ2-7, with TRBD1 as a possible D gene (6 bases). The end of the DNA is better explained by TRBJ2-1, so the J call may be wrong. The CDR3 extends over 13 amino acids. Per germline, CDR1 SNHLY and CDR2 FYNNEI.

The rearrangement joins TRBV5-1 to TRBJ2-5; TRBD2 matches 9 bases. The J call is doubtful: the DNA matches TRBJ2-7 better. The CDR3 is 13 amino acids. Germline-derived CDR1 and CDR2 are SGHRS and YFSETQ. The CDR3: CASREAGGSEQYF. In DNA, the CDR3 is TGCGCCAGCAGGGAAGCGGGAGGAAGCGAGCAGTACTTC.

This clonotype was seen a few times. V and J are TRBV20-1 and TRBJ2-1; tentative D call: TRBD2 (6 bases). The V and J ends lost 2 bases and 5 bases respectively, with 13 bases between them. The CDR3 runs 14 residues. Germline CDR1 is DFQATT and CDR2 is SNEGSKA (reference sequence). CDR3 DNA sequence: TGCAGTGCTAGACGCCGGGAGTCCAACAATGAGCAGTTCTTC. This sequence encodes CSARRRESNNEQFF.

The genes are TRBV12-3 or TRBV12-4 and TRBJ2-7; D perhaps matches TRBD1 (5 bases). There are 14 residues in the CDR3. V lost 5 bases to trimming and J lost 0 bases, with 11 bases between them. In DNA, the CDR3 is TGTGCCAGCAGTACACACAGGACCTCCTACGAGCAGTACTTC. It specifies CASSTHRTSYEQYF.

The V and J genes are TRBV5-6 and TRBJ2-2, with no clear D. Germline CDR1 SGHDT, CDR2 YYEEEE. This CDR3 comprises 14 residues. Trimming pared 4 bases from V and 7 bases from J, leaving 14 bases between. For the CDR3, the DNA is TGTGCCAGCAGCCTAGTAGGAGTCGTCGGGGAGCTGTTTTTT. Protein: CASSLVGVVGELFF.

This chain joins TRBV4-1 and TRBJ2-3, with 14 positions matching TRBD2. J lost 0 bases, V lost 1 base, and 3 bases had no gene match. The CDR3 runs to 18 residues. Germline V gene lookup returns CDR1 MGHRA and CDR2 YSYEKL. The CDR3 DNA reads TGCGCCAGCAGCCAAGGGGGACTAGCGGGAGTGAGCACAGATACGCAGTATTTT. Its protein is CASSQGGLAGVSTDTQYF.

This sequence joins TRBV3-1 and TRBJ2-7; 14 nucleotides align to TRBD2. Gene TRBJ2-5 matches the end of the DNA better, so the J call may be wrong. This CDR3 has 14 amino acids. The germline V gene encodes CDR1 LGHDT and CDR2 YNNKEL (reference sequence). This CDR3 reads CASGGLAGVGTQYF. CDR3 DNA: TGTGCCAGCGGGGGACTAGCGGGAGTGGGGACCCAGTACTTC.

The chain recombines TRBV20-1 with TRBJ1-1, with a weak D call TRBD1 (5 bases). With 5 bases removed from V and 0 bases from J, the gap between germline ends came to 16 bases. Germline assignment: CDR1 DFQATT and CDR2 SNEGSKA (reference sequence). The CDR3 loop spans 15 amino acids. The CDR3 sequence: CSASRMGPMNTEAFF. CDR3 nucleotide sequence: TGCAGTGCTTCCCGGATGGGGCCCATGAACACTGAAGCTTTCTTT.